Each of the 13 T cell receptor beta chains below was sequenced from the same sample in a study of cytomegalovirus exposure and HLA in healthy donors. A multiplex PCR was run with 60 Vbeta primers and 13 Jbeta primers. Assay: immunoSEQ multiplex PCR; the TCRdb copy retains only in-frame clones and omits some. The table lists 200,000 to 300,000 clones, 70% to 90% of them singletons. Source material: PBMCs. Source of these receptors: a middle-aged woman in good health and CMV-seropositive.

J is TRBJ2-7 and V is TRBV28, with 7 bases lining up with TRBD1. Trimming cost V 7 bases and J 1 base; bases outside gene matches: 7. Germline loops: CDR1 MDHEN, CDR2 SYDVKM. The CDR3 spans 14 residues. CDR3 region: CASTGTAPSYEQYF. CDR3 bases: TGTGCCAGCACCGGGACAGCCCCTTCCTACGAGCAGTACTTC. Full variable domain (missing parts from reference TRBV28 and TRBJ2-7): DVKVTQSSRYLVKRTGEKVFLECVQDMDHENMFWYRQDPGLGLRLIYFSYDVKMKEKGDIPEGYSVSREKKERFSLILESASTNQTSMYLCASTGTAPSYEQYFGPGTRLTVT.

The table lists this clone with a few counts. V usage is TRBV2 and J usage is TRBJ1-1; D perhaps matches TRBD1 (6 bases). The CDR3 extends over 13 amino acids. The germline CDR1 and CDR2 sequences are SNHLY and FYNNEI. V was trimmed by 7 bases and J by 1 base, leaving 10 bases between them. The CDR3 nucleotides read TGTGCCAGCATTAGGGGGTGGAACACTGAAGCTTTCTTT. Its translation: CASIRGWNTEAFF.

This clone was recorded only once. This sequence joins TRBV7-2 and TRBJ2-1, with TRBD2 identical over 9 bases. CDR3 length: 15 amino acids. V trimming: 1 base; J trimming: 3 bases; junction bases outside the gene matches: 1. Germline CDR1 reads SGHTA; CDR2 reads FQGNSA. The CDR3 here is CASSLGTSVYNEQFF. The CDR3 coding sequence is TGTGCCAGCAGCTTAGGGACTAGCGTCTACAATGAGCAGTTCTTC.

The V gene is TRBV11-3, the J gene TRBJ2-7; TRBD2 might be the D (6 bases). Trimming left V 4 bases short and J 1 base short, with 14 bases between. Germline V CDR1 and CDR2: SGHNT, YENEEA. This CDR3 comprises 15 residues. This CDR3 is CASSSDPGASYEQYF. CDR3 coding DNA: TGTGCCAGCAGCTCAGATCCGGGAGCTTCCTACGAGCAGTACTTC.

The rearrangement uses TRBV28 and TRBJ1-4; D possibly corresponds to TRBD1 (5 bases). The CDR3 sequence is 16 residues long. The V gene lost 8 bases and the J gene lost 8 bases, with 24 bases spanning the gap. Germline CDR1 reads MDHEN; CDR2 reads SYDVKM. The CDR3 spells CASRGADVPKGEKLFF. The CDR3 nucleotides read TGTGCCAGCCGAGGAGCCGACGTCCCTAAGGGGGAAAAACTGTTTTTT.

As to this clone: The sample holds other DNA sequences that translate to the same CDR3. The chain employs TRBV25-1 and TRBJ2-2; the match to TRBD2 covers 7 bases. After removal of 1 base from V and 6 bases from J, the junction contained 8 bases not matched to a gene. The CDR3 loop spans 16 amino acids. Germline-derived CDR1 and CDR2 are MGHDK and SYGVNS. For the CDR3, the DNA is TGTGCCAGCAGTGAATGGGGACTCGCGGGAGCCGGGGAGCTGTTTTTT. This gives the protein CASSEWGLAGAGELFF.

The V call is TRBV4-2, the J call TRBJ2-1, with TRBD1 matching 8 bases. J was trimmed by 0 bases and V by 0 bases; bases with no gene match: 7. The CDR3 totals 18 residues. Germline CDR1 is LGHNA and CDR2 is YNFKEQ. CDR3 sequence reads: CASSQDRDRWTSYNEQFF. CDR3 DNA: TGTGCCAGCAGCCAAGATCGGGACAGGTGGACCTCCTACAATGAGCAGTTCTTC.

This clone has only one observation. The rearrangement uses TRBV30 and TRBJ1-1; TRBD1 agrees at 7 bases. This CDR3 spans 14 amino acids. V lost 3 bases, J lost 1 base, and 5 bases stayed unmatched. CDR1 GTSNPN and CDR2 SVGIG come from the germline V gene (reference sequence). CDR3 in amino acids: CAWSLTGRNTEAFF. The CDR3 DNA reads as TGTGCCTGGAGCCTGACAGGGCGGAACACTGAAGCTTTCTTT.

The CDR3 coding sequence is TGTGCCAGCAGTGAAATAGTAATCAACTATGGCTACACCTTC. Its protein is CASSEIVINYGYTF. The chain recombines TRBV2 with TRBJ1-2; D is undetermined. V lost 2 bases to trimming and J lost 2 bases, with 9 bases between them. Germline CDR1 is SNHLY and CDR2 is FYNNEI. The CDR3 loop spans 14 amino acids. The variable domain in full, with the rest retrieved from reference TRBV2 and TRBJ1-2, is EPEVTQTPSHQVTQMGQEVILRCVPISNHLYFYWYRQILGQKVEFLVSFYNNEISEKSEIFDDQFSVERPDGSNFTLKIRSTKLEDSAMYFCASSEIVINYGYTFGSGTRLTVV.

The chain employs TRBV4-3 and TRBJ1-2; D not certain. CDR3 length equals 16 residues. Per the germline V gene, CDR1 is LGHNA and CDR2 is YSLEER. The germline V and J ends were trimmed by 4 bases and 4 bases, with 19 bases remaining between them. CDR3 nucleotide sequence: TGCGCCAGCAGCCGCCAGCTGAGGGCGGAAAGCTATGGCTACACCTTC. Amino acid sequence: CASSRQLRAESYGYTF.

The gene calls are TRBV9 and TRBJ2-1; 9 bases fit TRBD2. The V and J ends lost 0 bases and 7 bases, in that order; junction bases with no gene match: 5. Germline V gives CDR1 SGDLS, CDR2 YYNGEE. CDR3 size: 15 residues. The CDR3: CASSVVSGRGNEQFF. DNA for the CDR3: TGTGCCAGCAGCGTAGTTAGCGGGAGAGGTAATGAGCAGTTCTTC.

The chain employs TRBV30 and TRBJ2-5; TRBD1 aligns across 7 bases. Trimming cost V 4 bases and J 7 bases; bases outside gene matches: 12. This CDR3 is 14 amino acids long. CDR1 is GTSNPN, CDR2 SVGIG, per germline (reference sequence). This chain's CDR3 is CAWITRGFQGTQYF. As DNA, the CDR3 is TGTGCCTGGATTACCAGGGGGTTCCAGGGGACCCAGTACTTC.

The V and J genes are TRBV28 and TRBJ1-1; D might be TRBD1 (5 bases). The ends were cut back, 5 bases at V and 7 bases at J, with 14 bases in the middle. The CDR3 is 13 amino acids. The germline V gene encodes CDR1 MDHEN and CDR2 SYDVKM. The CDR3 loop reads CASSPGGWVEAFF. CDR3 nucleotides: TGTGCCAGCAGTCCCGGGGGGTGGGTTGAAGCTTTCTTT.